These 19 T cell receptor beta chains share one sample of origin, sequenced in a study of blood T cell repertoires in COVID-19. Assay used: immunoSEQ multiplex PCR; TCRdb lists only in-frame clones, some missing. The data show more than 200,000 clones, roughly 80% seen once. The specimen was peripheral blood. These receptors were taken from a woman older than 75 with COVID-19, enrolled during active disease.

The CDR3 is CASSRGQGGWNQPQHF. CDR3 DNA: TGTGCCAGTAGTAGGGGACAAGGGGGTTGGAATCAGCCCCAGCATTTT. V gene TRBV19 combines with J gene TRBJ1-5; TRBD1 is a possible D gene (6 bases). CDR1 LNHDA and CDR2 SQIVND come from the germline V gene (reference sequence). This CDR3 region has 16 residues. Trimming took off 4 bases at V and 4 bases at J, with 17 bases between the two ends.

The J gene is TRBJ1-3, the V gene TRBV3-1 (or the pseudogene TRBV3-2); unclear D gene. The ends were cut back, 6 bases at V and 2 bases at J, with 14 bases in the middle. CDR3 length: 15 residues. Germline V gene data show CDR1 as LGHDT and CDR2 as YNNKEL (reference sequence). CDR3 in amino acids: CASRDLQRTGNTIYF. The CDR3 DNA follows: TGTGCCAGCAGGGATCTACAGAGAACTGGAAACACCATATATTTT.

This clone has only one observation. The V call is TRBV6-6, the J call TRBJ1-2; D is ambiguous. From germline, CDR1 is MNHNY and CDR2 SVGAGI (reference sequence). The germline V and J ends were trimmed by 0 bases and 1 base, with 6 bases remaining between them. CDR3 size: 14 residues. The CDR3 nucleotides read TGTGCCAGCAGTTACTCGAGGGATAACTATGGCTACACCTTC. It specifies CASSYSRDNYGYTF.

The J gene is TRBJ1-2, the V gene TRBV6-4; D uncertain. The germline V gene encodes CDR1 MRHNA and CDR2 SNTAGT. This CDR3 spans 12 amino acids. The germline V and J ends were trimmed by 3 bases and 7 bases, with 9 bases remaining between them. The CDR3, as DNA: TGTGCCAGCAGTGAAAGCGGGTTTGGCTACACCTTC. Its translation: CASSESGFGYTF.

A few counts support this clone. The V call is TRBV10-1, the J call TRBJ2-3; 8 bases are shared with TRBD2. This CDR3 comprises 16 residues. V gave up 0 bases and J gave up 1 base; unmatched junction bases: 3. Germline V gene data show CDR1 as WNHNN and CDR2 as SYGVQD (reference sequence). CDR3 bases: TGCGCCAGCAGTGAGTCCGGAGCGGGGGGCACAGATACGCAGTATTTT. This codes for CASSESGAGGTDTQYF.

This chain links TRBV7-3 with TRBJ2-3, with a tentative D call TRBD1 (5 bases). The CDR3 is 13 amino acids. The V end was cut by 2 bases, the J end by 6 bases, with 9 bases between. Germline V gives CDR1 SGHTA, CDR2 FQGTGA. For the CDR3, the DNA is TGTGCCAGCAGCTTACAGGGTTGGGATACGCAGTATTTT. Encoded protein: CASSLQGWDTQYF.

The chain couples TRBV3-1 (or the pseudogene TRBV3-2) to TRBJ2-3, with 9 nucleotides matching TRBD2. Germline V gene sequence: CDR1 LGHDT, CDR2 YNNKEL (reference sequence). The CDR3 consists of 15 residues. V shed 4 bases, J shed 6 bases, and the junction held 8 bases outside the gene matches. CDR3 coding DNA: TGTGCCAGCAGCCTCCGCGGGGGGGCGAGGGATACGCAGTATTTT. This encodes CASSLRGGARDTQYF.

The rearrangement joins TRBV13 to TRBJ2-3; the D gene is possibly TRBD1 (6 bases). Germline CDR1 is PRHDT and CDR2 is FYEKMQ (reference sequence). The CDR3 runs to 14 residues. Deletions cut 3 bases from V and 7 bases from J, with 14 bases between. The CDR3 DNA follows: TGTGCCAGCAGCTTGGGCCTACAGGGCAATACGCAGTATTTT. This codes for CASSLGLQGNTQYF.

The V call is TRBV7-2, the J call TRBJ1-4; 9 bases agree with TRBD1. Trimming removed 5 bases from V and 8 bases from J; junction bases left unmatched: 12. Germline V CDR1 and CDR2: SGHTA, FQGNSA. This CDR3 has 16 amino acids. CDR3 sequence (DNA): TGTGCCAGCAGCAGGGATACCGGGACAGGGAGGGAAAAACTGTTTTTT. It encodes CASSRDTGTGREKLFF.

DNA of the CDR3: TGTGCCAGCACAGGGACAGGGGGTTACGAGCAGTACTTC. Its translation is CASTGTGGYEQYF. The gene calls are TRBV2 and TRBJ2-7; 11 bases match TRBD1. This CDR3 comprises 13 residues. Germline lookup yields CDR1 SNHLY and CDR2 FYNNEI. Trimming removed 7 bases from V and 4 bases from J; junction bases left unmatched: 3. Combining the CDR3 with reference TRBV2 and TRBJ2-7 gives the whole variable domain EPEVTQTPSHQVTQMGQEVILRCVPISNHLYFYWYRQILGQKVEFLVSFYNNEISEKSEIFDDQFSVERPDGSNFTLKIRSTKLEDSAMYFCASTGTGGYEQYFGPGTRLTVT.

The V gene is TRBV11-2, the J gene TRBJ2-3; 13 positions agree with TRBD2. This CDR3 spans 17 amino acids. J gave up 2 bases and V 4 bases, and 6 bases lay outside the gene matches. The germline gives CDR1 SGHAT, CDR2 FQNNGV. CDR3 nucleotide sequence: TGTGCCAGCAGCTCCCGGACTAGCGGGGGCAACACAGATACGCAGTATTTT. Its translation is CASSSRTSGGNTDTQYF.

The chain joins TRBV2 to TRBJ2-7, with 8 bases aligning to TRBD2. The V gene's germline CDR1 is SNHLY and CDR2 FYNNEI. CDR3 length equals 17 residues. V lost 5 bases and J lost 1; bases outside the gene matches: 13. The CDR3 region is CASSPRTFGGGSYEQYV. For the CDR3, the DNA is TGTGCCAGCAGTCCCCGCACTTTCGGCGGGGGGTCCTACGAGCAGTACGTC.

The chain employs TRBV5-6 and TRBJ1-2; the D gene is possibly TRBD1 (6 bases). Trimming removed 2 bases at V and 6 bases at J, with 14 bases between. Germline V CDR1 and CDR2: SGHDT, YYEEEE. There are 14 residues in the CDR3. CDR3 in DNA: TGTGCCAGCAGCTTCCGGACAGAACCTAATGGCTACACCTTC. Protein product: CASSFRTEPNGYTF.

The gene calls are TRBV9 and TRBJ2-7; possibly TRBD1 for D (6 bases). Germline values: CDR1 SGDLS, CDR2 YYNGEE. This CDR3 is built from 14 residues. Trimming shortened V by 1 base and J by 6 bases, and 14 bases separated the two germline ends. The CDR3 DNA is TGTGCCAGCAGCGTACAAGGTGGGGGCGGCGAGCAGTACTTC. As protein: CASSVQGGGGEQYF.

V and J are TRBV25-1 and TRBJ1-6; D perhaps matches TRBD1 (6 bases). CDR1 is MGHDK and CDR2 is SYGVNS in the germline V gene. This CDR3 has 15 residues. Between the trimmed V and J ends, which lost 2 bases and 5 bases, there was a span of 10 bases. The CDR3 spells CASSEGQLDNSPLHF. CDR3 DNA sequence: TGTGCCAGCAGTGAAGGACAGCTCGATAATTCACCCCTCCACTTT.

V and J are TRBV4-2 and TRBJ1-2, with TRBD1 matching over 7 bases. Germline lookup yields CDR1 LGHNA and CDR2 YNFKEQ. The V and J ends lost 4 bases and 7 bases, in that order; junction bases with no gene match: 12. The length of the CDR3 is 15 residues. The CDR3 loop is CASSPDLRDSRGYTF. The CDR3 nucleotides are TGTGCCAGCAGCCCCGATCTCCGGGACAGTCGTGGCTACACCTTC.

The CDR3, as DNA: TGTGCCAGCAGCTCGGGACTCTATAACTCTGGAAACACCATATATTTT. Amino acids: CASSSGLYNSGNTIYF. The chain recombines TRBV14 with TRBJ1-3; perhaps TRBD1 as D (5 bases). V was shortened by 5 bases and J by 0 bases, with 14 bases between the two germline ends. The germline CDR1 and CDR2 sequences are SGHDN and FVKESK. The CDR3 consists of 16 residues. Full variable domain (missing parts from reference TRBV14 and TRBJ1-3): EAGVTQFPSHSVIEKGQTVTLRCDPISGHDNLYWYRRVMGKEIKFLLHFVKESKQDESGMPNNRFLAERTGGTYSTLKVQPAELEDSGVYFCASSSGLYNSGNTIYFGEGSWLTVV.

CDR3 amino acids: CASSLRTSTEAFF. The CDR3 DNA reads as TGCGCCAGCAGCTTGAGAACGAGCACTGAAGCTTTCTTT. The chain combines TRBV5-1 with TRBJ1-1; D unclear. Trimming left V 1 base short and J 4 bases short, with 8 bases between. The CDR3 has 13 residues. Germline CDR1 SGHRS, CDR2 YFSETQ.

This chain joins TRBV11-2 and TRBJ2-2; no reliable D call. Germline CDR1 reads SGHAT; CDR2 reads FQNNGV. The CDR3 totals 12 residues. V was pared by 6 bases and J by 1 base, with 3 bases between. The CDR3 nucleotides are TGTGCCAGCAGTCTGAACACCGGGGAGCTGTTTTTT. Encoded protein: CASSLNTGELFF.